The 11 T cell receptor beta chains reported below all come from one sample, sequenced in a study of radiation and T cells in renal cell carcinoma. Sequencing was performed with immunoSEQ multiplex PCR; in TCRdb, only in-frame clones are kept and a portion is missing. The sample holds roughly 45,000 clones; roughly 80% are singletons and the top ten take less than 35%. As for time point: blood 4 weeks post-SBRT, at nephrectomy. As to treatment: 15 Gy SBRT to primary tumor, nephrectomy 4 weeks later. This specimen consisted of blood, obtained from a patient whose treatment included radiotherapy and nephrectomy. Receptor source: a woman in her seventies with renal cell carcinoma.

The chain carries TRBV7-2 and TRBJ1-2; D possibly corresponds to TRBD1 (5 bases). V shed 5 bases and J shed 8 bases, with 12 bases lying between them. The germline gives CDR1 SGHTA, CDR2 FQGNSA. This CDR3 has 12 amino acids. In DNA form, the CDR3 reads TGTGCCAGCAGCACAATCCGGGGGGGCTACACCTTC. Translating it yields CASSTIRGGYTF. The entire variable domain, with the rest obtained from reference TRBV7-2 and TRBJ1-2, is as follows: GAGVSQSPSNKVTEKGKDVELRCDPISGHTALYWYRQSLGQGLEFLIYFQGNSAPDKSGLPSDRFSAERTGGSVSTLTIQRTQQEDSAVYLCASSTIRGGYTFGSGTRLTVV.

This chain links TRBV6-5 with TRBJ1-1, with D maybe TRBD1 (5 bases). Trimming cost V 7 bases and J 6 bases, with 15 bases left between them. From germline, CDR1 is MNHEY and CDR2 SVGAGI. There are 13 residues in the CDR3. The CDR3 loop is CASTRRDSPEAFF. Written as DNA, the CDR3 is TGTGCCAGCACCCGACGGGACTCCCCTGAAGCTTTCTTT.

V is TRBV6-1 and J is TRBJ1-2; unclear D gene. Germline CDR1 MNHNS, CDR2 SASEGT. The CDR3 is 13 amino acids. V was trimmed by 1 base and J by 6 bases, leaving 9 bases between them. This CDR3 is CASSEGQVHGYTF. The CDR3 DNA reads as TGTGCCAGCAGTGAAGGCCAGGTGCATGGCTACACCTTC.

The chain is built from TRBV18 and TRBJ2-1, with D uncertain. The CDR3 is made up of 13 amino acids. The ends were cut back, 3 bases at V and 3 bases at J, with 6 bases in the middle. Germline CDR1 is KGHSH and CDR2 is LQKENI. This CDR3 reads CASSPLLYNEQFF. Written as DNA, the CDR3 is TGTGCCAGCTCACCGCTGCTCTACAATGAGCAGTTCTTC.

This clone showed up just a few times. The V and J genes are TRBV9 and TRBJ2-3; D ambiguous. Germline values: CDR1 SGDLS, CDR2 YYNGEE. This CDR3 is 13 amino acids long. V was trimmed by 3 bases and J by 5 bases, leaving 10 bases between them. CDR3 coding DNA: TGTGCCAGCAGCGCGCAAATTCTAGATACGCAGTATTTT. The encoded protein is CASSAQILDTQYF.

The chain couples TRBV27 to TRBJ2-5; perhaps TRBD2 as D (5 bases). The V and J ends lost 2 bases and 2 bases respectively, with 9 bases between them. Germline V gives CDR1 MNHEY, CDR2 SMNVEV (reference sequence). The CDR3 length is 14 residues. The CDR3 DNA reads as TGTGCCAGCAGTTTAGCCGGAGGTCAAGAGACCCAGTACTTC. This codes for CASSLAGGQETQYF.

This clone was seen a few times. The genes are TRBV10-1 and TRBJ1-4, with 7 bases lining up with TRBD1. Germline trimming cut 0 bases from V and 7 bases from J; bases unmatched to any gene: 5. CDR3 length: 15 residues. Germline CDR1 WNHNN, CDR2 SYGVQD (reference sequence). CDR3 sequence: CASSESAGGSEKLFF. The CDR3, as DNA: TGCGCCAGCAGTGAGTCTGCAGGGGGTAGTGAAAAACTGTTTTTT.

The chain has TRBV11-3 and TRBJ2-2; possibly TRBD1 or TRBD2 for D (5 bases each). Trimming removed 8 bases from V and 3 bases from J, with 13 bases in between. The CDR3 totals 14 residues. CDR1 is SGHNT and CDR2 is YENEEA in the germline V gene. CDR3 bases: TGTGCCAGCTCCCGGGGCGGACACACCGGGGAGCTGTTTTTT. This codes for CASSRGGHTGELFF.

The chain couples TRBV5-1 to TRBJ1-1, with D hard to call. The CDR3 has 13 amino acids. The germline CDR1 and CDR2 sequences are SGHRS and YFSETQ. Trimming took off 1 base at V and 1 base at J, with 5 bases between the two ends. The DNA of the CDR3 is TGCGCCAGCAGCTTGACTCAGAACACTGAAGCTTTCTTT. Protein: CASSLTQNTEAFF.

V and J are TRBV7-8 and TRBJ2-7, with 12 bases fitting TRBD2. V lost 5 bases to trimming and J lost 1 base; unmatched junction nucleotides: 3. The CDR3 length is 15 residues. Germline CDR1 SGHVS, CDR2 FQNEAQ. The CDR3 DNA reads TGTGCCAGCAGCCCCGGACTAGCGGGATCCTACGAGCAGTACTTC. It yields the protein CASSPGLAGSYEQYF.

The chain joins TRBV20-1 to TRBJ1-2, with D uncertain. The germline CDR1 and CDR2 sequences are DFQATT and SNEGSKA (reference sequence). The V end was cut by 0 bases, the J end by 3 bases, with 2 bases between. This CDR3 is 11 amino acids long. CDR3 region: CSARDDYGYTF. CDR3 bases: TGCAGTGCTAGAGACGACTATGGCTACACCTTC.